A single sample gave rise to the 17 T cell receptor beta chains below, sequenced in a study of identical twins. Using its own MiXCR run on the 5' RACE reads, TCRdb lists one record per CDR3 protein. The repertoire holds roughly 250,000 distinct CDR3 sequences, with 11% to 15% as singletons. Sequencing input: memory (CD45RO+) T cells sorted from blood. These TCRs come from a woman between 18 and 29 years old in good health.

This clonotype was picked up a small number of times. The chain carries TRBV20-1 and TRBJ2-7; the match to TRBD2 covers 7 bases. J gave up 3 bases and V 3 bases, and 5 bases lay outside the gene matches. Per the germline V gene, CDR1 is DFQATT and CDR2 is SNEGSKA (reference sequence). The CDR3 has 13 residues. The CDR3 sequence is CSASRGGGYEQYF. Here the CDR3 DNA reads TGCAGTGCTAGTAGAGGCGGGGGCTACGAGCAGTACTTC.

The rearrangement links TRBV10-3 to TRBJ1-2; D might be TRBD1 (6 bases). V was clipped by 2 bases and J by 4 bases, with 11 bases between them. The length of the CDR3 is 14 residues. The V gene's germline CDR1 is ENHRY and CDR2 SYGVKD. CDR3 loop: CAISEKPDSYGYTF. Written as DNA, the CDR3 is TGTGCCATCAGTGAGAAACCGGACAGCTATGGCTACACCTTC.

The chain carries TRBV30 and TRBJ2-7; 11 bases map to TRBD2. CDR3 length: 20 residues. Germline CDR1 GTSNPN, CDR2 SVGIG (reference sequence). V lost 5 bases, J lost 5 bases, and 26 bases stayed unmatched. The DNA of the CDR3 is TGTGCCTGGGGGCCAAGACTAGCGGGATTCCAAAAGGGCCCGAGGGACGAGCAGTACTTC. This sequence encodes CAWGPRLAGFQKGPRDEQYF. The variable domain in full, completed from reference TRBV30 and TRBJ2-7, reads SQTIHQWPATLVQPVGSPLSLECTVEGTSNPNLYWYRQAAGRGLQLLFYSVGIGQISSEVPQNLSASRPQDRQFILSSKKLLLSDSGFYLCAWGPRLAGFQKGPRDEQYFGPGTRLTVT.

The chain has TRBV5-1 and TRBJ2-5, with D unclear. The ends were cut back, 3 bases at V and 5 bases at J, with 8 bases in the middle. The germline gives CDR1 SGHRS, CDR2 YFSETQ. CDR3 length equals 12 residues. The CDR3 here is CASSSGWETQYF. In DNA, the CDR3 is TGCGCCAGCAGCTCCGGGTGGGAGACCCAGTACTTC.

This clonotype has at least ten counts. The chain couples TRBV5-1 to TRBJ2-5; no definite D call. In germline, CDR1 is SGHRS, CDR2 YFSETQ. V was trimmed by 0 bases and J by 3 bases, leaving 0 bases between them. This CDR3 region has 11 residues. DNA for the CDR3: TGCGCCAGCAGCTTGGAAGAGACCCAGTACTTC. Amino acid sequence: CASSLEETQYF.

The chain carries TRBV20-1 and TRBJ2-3; tentative D call: TRBD2 (5 bases). Germline loops: CDR1 DFQATT, CDR2 SNEGSKA (reference sequence). The V end lost 0 bases, the J end lost 0 bases, and 13 bases lay between the germline ends. This CDR3 comprises 16 residues. CDR3 in amino acids: CSARDRWSGSTDTQYF. The CDR3 region has the DNA TGCAGTGCTAGAGATCGGTGGAGCGGTAGCACAGATACGCAGTATTTT.

This clonotype has just a few counts. The chain employs TRBV20-1 and TRBJ2-1, with D unclear. Trimming cost V 0 bases and J 1 base, with 10 bases left between them. The CDR3 has 15 residues. CDR1 and CDR2 from the germline V gene are DFQATT and SNEGSKA (reference sequence). The CDR3 DNA reads as TGCAGTGCTAGAGATCCCGGCGGTTCCTACAATGAGCAGTTCTTC. Amino acids: CSARDPGGSYNEQFF.

The V and J genes are TRBV7-6 and TRBJ2-2; a weak D match, TRBD1 (6 bases). Germline V gives CDR1 SGHVS, CDR2 FNYEAQ. This CDR3 comprises 13 residues. V was clipped by 3 bases and J by 5 bases, with 7 bases between them. For the CDR3, the DNA is TGTGCCAGCAGCTTCAGGGGTACCGGGGAGCTGTTTTTT. Translation: CASSFRGTGELFF.

The rearrangement joins TRBV6-6 to TRBJ2-7; tentative D call: TRBD1 (6 bases). There are 13 residues in the CDR3. Deletions cut 6 bases from V and 0 bases from J, with 9 bases between. The germline V gene encodes CDR1 MNHNY and CDR2 SVGAGI (reference sequence). In DNA, the CDR3 is TGTGCCAGCAGCGGGACATTCTCCTACGAGCAGTACTTC. Translating it yields CASSGTFSYEQYF.

This clonotype was seen many times. V is TRBV10-3 and J is TRBJ2-1; 12 bases are a match to TRBD2. This CDR3 comprises 12 residues. Germline V gene sequence: CDR1 ENHRY, CDR2 SYGVKD. J gave up 10 bases and V 6 bases, and 1 base lay outside the gene matches. CDR3 DNA: TGTGCCATCAGCGGGACTAGCGGGGAGCAGTTCTTC. Translated: CAISGTSGEQFF.

This clonotype occurred many times. The genes are TRBV20-1 and TRBJ2-1; a weak D match, TRBD2 (5 bases). V lost 3 bases and J lost 3, with 6 bases in between. Germline-derived CDR1 and CDR2 are DFQATT and SNEGSKA (reference sequence). The CDR3 extends over 12 amino acids. The CDR3 sequence: CSASTSYNEQFF. CDR3 nucleotide sequence: TGCAGTGCTAGCACTAGCTACAATGAGCAGTTCTTC.

This chain joins TRBV3-1 and TRBJ1-6; 9 bases are shared with TRBD1. The CDR3 spans 14 residues. Trimming cost V 4 bases and J 7 bases; bases outside gene matches: 2. Germline V gene sequence: CDR1 LGHDT, CDR2 YNNKEL (reference sequence). CDR3 region: CASSRTGVNSPLHF. DNA for the CDR3: TGTGCCAGCAGCCGGACAGGGGTGAATTCACCCCTCCACTTT.

This chain uses TRBV10-3 with TRBJ1-1; D is perhaps TRBD1 (5 bases). The V end lost 3 bases, the J end lost 1 base, and 9 bases lay between the germline ends. There are 14 residues in the CDR3. Germline V gene lookup returns CDR1 ENHRY and CDR2 SYGVKD. DNA of the CDR3: TGTGCCATCAGTGAACGGGGGGGGAACACTGAAGCTTTCTTT. Translating it yields CAISERGGNTEAFF.

As to this clonotype: Relative to the germline gene, one junction end is altered; a read error may explain this. The chain recombines TRBV12-3 or TRBV12-4 with TRBJ2-5; D gene ambiguous. The CDR3 has 11 residues. CDR3 in amino acids: CASSSQKTQYF. CDR3 sequence (DNA): TGTGCCAGCAGCTCCCAAAAGACCCAGTACTTC.

This chain connects TRBV7-9 to TRBJ1-3; D is undetermined. Trimming removed 5 bases from V and 9 bases from J, with 11 bases in between. CDR1 and CDR2 (germline): SEHNR, FQNEAQ (reference sequence). The CDR3 extends over 12 amino acids. CDR3 in amino acids: CASSPERRTIYF. CDR3 coding DNA: TGTGCCAGCAGCCCGGAGAGGCGCACCATATATTTT.

The rearrangement links TRBV10-3 to TRBJ2-5; 7 bases fit TRBD2. This CDR3 contains 18 residues. The J segment lost 5 bases and the V segment lost 4 bases, leaving 19 bases of the junction unmatched. CDR1 and CDR2 from the germline V gene are ENHRY and SYGVKD. The CDR3 DNA follows: TGTGCCATCAGTGTATTTCCCGGCCAAGGCGGGAGAGGGGAGACCCAGTACTTC. Residues: CAISVFPGQGGRGETQYF.

Many counts were recorded for this clonotype. V gene TRBV20-1 combines with J gene TRBJ2-7; D might be TRBD2 (6 bases). Germline-derived CDR1 and CDR2 are DFQATT and SNEGSKA (reference sequence). The CDR3 consists of 14 residues. V was trimmed by 6 bases and J by 2 bases, leaving 17 bases between them. CDR3: CSAEPLAEAYEQYF. CDR3 nucleotides: TGCAGTGCCGAGCCATTAGCGGAGGCCTACGAGCAGTACTTC.